This T cell receptor (beta chain) came from a study of beta chain features in type 1 diabetes. General study findings and limits: Over-representation of high TCR-expressing cells was a possible consequence of cDNA sequencing. Shorter TCRB CDR3s, moderately but significantly so, marked every one of the four CD4+ subsets in Type 1 diabetes patients.

Trimming cost V 5 bases and J 1 base; bases outside gene matches: 8. CDR3 length: 16 amino acids. Germline V CDR1 and CDR2: SGHAT, FQNNGV. Every donor had blood drawn once into heparin, about 116 mL on average. A note on this clone: Its antigen remains unknown.

Reverse transcribing all isolated RNA meant expressed TCRB transcripts were sequenced. The average for stem cell-like memory T cell samples was 970,000 or so reads. Data came from immunoSEQ multiplex PCR; TCRdb stores just in-frame clones and leaves some out. The sample lists more than 12,000 clones; more than 55% were seen once. The sequenced sample consisted of stem cell memory CD4+ T cells from blood. The chain combines TRBV11-2 with TRBJ1-1; TRBD1 matches 9 bases. The receptor's source is a young woman with type 1 diabetes. CDR3 residues: CASSPRIQGANTEAFF. Here the CDR3 DNA reads TGTGCCAGCAGCCCACGTATACAGGGGGCGAACACTGAAGCTTTCTTT. Drawing the rest from reference TRBV11-2 and TRBJ1-1, the complete variable domain is EAGVAQSPRYKIIEKRQSVAFWCNPISGHATLYWYQQILGQGPKLLIQFQNNGVVDDSQLPKDRFSAERLKGVDSTLKIQPAKLEDSAVYLCASSPRIQGANTEAFFGQGTRLTVV.